Listed below are T cell receptor beta chains from one sample, sequenced in a study of cytomegalovirus exposure and HLA in healthy donors. Clones were sequenced by immunoSEQ multiplex PCR, and TCRdb holds only the in-frame ones, with some missing. This repertoire shows under 120,000 clones, roughly 69% found once; its top ten account for less than 4.5%. Input material: PBMCs. Receptors originate from a man between 25 and 39 years old in good health and CMV-seropositive. Both conserved end residues are trimmed from each CDR3. Only part of the rows carry a size: once, few, many, or a class if the clone is expanded.

TRBV14	few	TRBJ1-1	ASSKAGVPSNTEAF
TRBV6-5	-	TRBJ2-3	ASSPGSPRDTQY
TRBV2	few	TRBJ1-6	ASSLDSGGIPLH
TRBV29-1	once	TRBJ2-3	SVESGSRLRTDTQY
TRBV19	few	TRBJ2-3	ASTPPGWAGADTQY
TRBV4-1	-	TRBJ2-4	ASSQLTSGDNIQY
TRBV19	few	TRBJ1-1	ATSRDRDPNTEAF
TRBV5-6	once	TRBJ1-6	ASSLVQGADSPLH
TRBV7-8	-	TRBJ1-6	ASSETGTGVSPLH
TRBV18	few	TRBJ1-2	ASSAGQGLLYGYT
TRBV6-6	-	TRBJ2-2	ASLGGGTMNTGELF
TRBV15	-	TRBJ1-1	ATSFRTGEAF
TRBV29-1	once	TRBJ2-7	SARDTSYEQY
TRBV19	-	TRBJ1-2	ASSFRDRRSGYT
TRBV5-4	-	TRBJ2-3	ASSPRLAGVTDTQY
TRBV6-1	few	TRBJ2-5	ASSDPGGTQY
TRBV19	-	TRBJ1-1	ASSKGSETEAF
TRBV19	-	TRBJ2-3	AASRVSSTDTQY
TRBV25-1	-	TRBJ2-7	ASSVGQGYEQY
TRBV27	few	TRBJ2-3	ASSRDRTTDTQY
TRBV5-1	-	TRBJ1-2	ASSAIRDRGLDYGYT
TRBV19	once	TRBJ2-1	ASSPRALAGGRVLNEQF
TRBV4-1	-	TRBJ2-7	ASSRPGQGYHEQY
TRBV7-9	few	TRBJ1-4	ASSLISRGRTNEKLF
TRBV11-2	-	TRBJ1-2	ASTPGQGGGYT
TRBV11-2	-	TRBJ2-6	ASSINSFSGANVLT
TRBV6-6	-	TRBJ2-7	ASSYSETLYEQY
TRBV7-2	-	TRBJ2-1	ASSSGLAEYNEQF
TRBV7-9	-	TRBJ2-7	ASSPPLPRGNDEQY
TRBV4-1	once	TRBJ2-3	ASSQGYGGGVLDTQY
TRBV7-2	few	TRBJ2-7	ASSPFTGVAYEQY
TRBV18	-	TRBJ2-3	ASSPIGADLFTDTQY
TRBV5-4	-	TRBJ1-2	ASSWSGGSNYGYT
TRBV6-5	few	TRBJ2-5	ASSPGTGKTQY
TRBV6-6	-	TRBJ2-7	ASSYPGTGAYEQY
TRBV11-2	-	TRBJ1-4	ASSLDGGDNEKLF
TRBV11-2	few	TRBJ1-1	ASSSIQGNTEAF
TRBV5-6	-	TRBJ1-5	ASSFGTGDSQPQH
TRBV9	few	TRBJ1-2	ASSPWTVGGYT
TRBV29-1	-	TRBJ2-3	SVEWTTRQADTQY
TRBV6-5	-	TRBJ2-6	ASSEGGAANVLT
TRBV5-1	-	TRBJ2-5	ASSPGQGPQETQY
TRBV5-6	-	TRBJ1-2	ASSLAGRGNYGYT
TRBV9	-	TRBJ1-2	ASSVGTTNYGYT
TRBV6-6	-	TRBJ1-5	ASSYSRGGSNQPQH
TRBV7-9	few	TRBJ2-5	ASSPPFRLAGGETQY
TRBV11-1	-	TRBJ2-1	ASSLLGQGYNEQF
TRBV11-3	-	TRBJ1-1	ASRTGGSTEAF
TRBV9	-	TRBJ2-1	ASSVDPLPQRNEQF
TRBV30	-	TRBJ2-5	AWSTNLWGGIEETQY
TRBV5-4	-	TRBJ1-2	ASSFGGNGYT
TRBV18	-	TRBJ1-1	ASSPSGSQTEAF
TRBV7-9	once	TRBJ1-3	ASSLSGNTIY